This is a list of T cell receptor beta chains from one sample in a study of a mutant IDH1 vaccine in newly diagnosed glioma. TCRdb keeps only in-frame clones here, not all; method: immunoSEQ multiplex PCR. The data hold 60,000 to 85,000 clones, with approximately 79% observed a single time. The source material was PBMCs, sampled from a glioma patient treated with radiotherapy, temozolomide or both. The receptors were gathered from a man in his fifties with glioma. CDR3s include the opening cysteine and the closing phenylalanine or tryptophan. Each record gives: J gene, V gene, D gene, clone size, CDR3 protein, CDR3 DNA. The D gene is left open where the match is weak. For some rows the clone size is stated as once, few or many, or as a class when expanded; others skip it.

TRBJ1-2 | TRBV5-1 | TRBD1 | - | CASSPGQGAGYTF | TGCGCCAGCAGCCCGGGACAGGGGGCTGGCTACACCTTC
TRBJ2-7 | TRBV4-3 | - | - | CASSAGRAQYF | TGCGCCAGCAGCGCAGGGCGTGCGCAGTACTTC
TRBJ1-3 | TRBV7-9 | - | - | CASSRGGAFGNTIYF | TGTGCCAGCAGCCGAGGGGGGGCATTTGGAAACACCATATATTTT
TRBJ2-3 | TRBV9 | TRBD2 | - | CASSGRRETDTQYF | TGTGCCAGCAGCGGGCGGCGGGAGACAGATACGCAGTATTTT
TRBJ1-2 | TRBV30 | TRBD1 | - | CAGWQGAHYGYTF | TGTGCCGGGTGGCAGGGGGCTCACTATGGCTACACCTTC
TRBJ1-1 | TRBV5-1 | - | - | CASSRGGDTEAFF | TGCGCCAGCAGCAGAGGGGGAGACACTGAAGCTTTCTTT
TRBJ1-2 | TRBV5-1 | - | - | CASSFDSSGYTF | TGCGCCAGCAGCTTCGACTCCTCTGGCTACACCTTC
TRBJ2-3 | TRBV5-3 | TRBD2 | - | CARTPREAGAFTDTQYF | TGTGCCAGAACGCCCCGGGAAGCGGGGGCATTCACAGATACGCAGTATTTT
TRBJ2-5 | TRBV5-6 | TRBD1 | few | CASSPPTGRATQYF | TGTGCCAGCAGCCCCCCGACAGGGCGGGCGACCCAGTACTTC
TRBJ1-4 | TRBV19 | - | - | CASSIGPGATNEKLFF | TGTGCCAGTAGTATAGGCCCAGGGGCAACTAATGAAAAACTGTTTTTT
TRBJ1-1 | TRBV5-1 | - | - | CASSLNRDTEAFF | TGCGCCAGCAGCTTGAACAGGGACACTGAAGCTTTCTTT
TRBJ1-1 | TRBV9 | - | - | CASSVEQGVDTEAFF | TGTGCCAGCAGCGTAGAGCAGGGCGTCGACACTGAAGCTTTCTTT
TRBJ1-2 | TRBV7-9 | - | few | CASSPTTAYGYTF | TGTGCCAGCAGCCCCACGACAGCTTATGGCTACACCTTC
TRBJ2-2 | TRBV4-1 | - | few | CASRLEQGIAGELFF | TGCGCCAGCCGACTCGAACAGGGTATCGCCGGGGAGCTGTTTTTT
TRBJ1-1 | TRBV6-6 | - | - | CASSYLTQGSTEAFF | TGTGCCAGCAGTTACCTGACACAAGGCAGCACTGAAGCTTTCTTT
TRBJ1-4 | TRBV10-3 | - | - | CAMRQEENEKLFF | TGTGCCATGAGACAGGAGGAGAATGAAAAACTGTTTTTT
TRBJ2-2 | TRBV5-1 | TRBD1 | few | CASSLAWTGVNTGELFF | TGCGCCAGCAGCTTGGCTTGGACAGGGGTTAACACCGGGGAGCTGTTTTTT
TRBJ1-4 | TRBV5-6 | - | - | CASSDLGDREKLFF | TGTGCCAGCAGCGACCTTGGGGACCGCGAAAAACTGTTTTTT
TRBJ1-5 | TRBV4-3 | - | - | CASSQDRAVNQPQHF | TGCGCCAGCAGCCAAGATAGGGCAGTAAATCAGCCCCAGCATTTT
TRBJ1-4 | TRBV5-4 | - | - | CASSLGGRGTNEKLFF | TGTGCCAGCAGCTTGGGGGGGAGGGGGACTAATGAAAAACTGTTTTTT
TRBJ1-5 | TRBV19 | - | - | CASSIQGIVNQPQHF | TGTGCCAGTAGTATACAGGGCATCGTCAATCAGCCCCAGCATTTT
TRBJ1-4 | TRBV6-1 | TRBD1 | - | CASSGQGTWGEKLFF | TGTGCCAGCAGTGGACAGGGCACATGGGGGGAAAAACTGTTTTTT
TRBJ2-2 | TRBV19 | TRBD1 | - | CASRQGTGNTGELFF | TGTGCCAGTAGGCAAGGGACAGGGAACACCGGGGAGCTGTTTTTT
TRBJ2-5 | TRBV6-1 | - | - | CASSDRMTGPRETQYF | TGTGCCAGCAGTGATAGGATGACAGGCCCGCGGGAGACCCAGTACTTC
TRBJ2-2 | TRBV13 | TRBD1 | - | CASSGQGASTGELFF | TGTGCCAGCAGTGGACAGGGGGCGAGCACCGGGGAGCTGTTTTTT
TRBJ1-1 | TRBV7-9 | - | - | CASSLERARTEAFF | TGTGCCAGCAGCTTAGAGAGAGCTAGGACTGAAGCTTTCTTT
TRBJ1-1 | TRBV27 | - | - | CASSWGTEAFF | TGTGCCAGCAGTTGGGGGACTGAAGCTTTCTTT
TRBJ1-1 | TRBV27 | - | few | CASSSGPRYTEAFF | TGTGCCAGCAGTTCCGGGCCGCGGTACACTGAAGCTTTCTTT
TRBJ1-2 | TRBV5-6 | - | - | CASSPALGGSGYTF | TGTGCCAGCAGCCCAGCTTTGGGGGGTAGTGGCTACACCTTC
TRBJ2-1 | TRBV15 | TRBD2 | once | CATSMGREGPYNEQFF | TGTGCCACCAGCATGGGCAGGGAGGGCCCTTACAATGAGCAGTTCTTC
TRBJ1-1 | TRBV5-1 | - | - | CASSLGAANTEAFF | TGCGCCAGCAGCTTGGGGGCAGCGAACACTGAAGCTTTCTTT
TRBJ2-1 | TRBV6-5 | - | - | CASSPTSLGNEQFF | TGTGCCAGCAGCCCGACTAGTCTGGGCAATGAGCAGTTCTTC
TRBJ2-2 | TRBV5-1 | - | - | CASSFSGPGELFF | TGCGCCAGCAGTTTTTCGGGTCCCGGGGAGCTGTTTTTT
TRBJ2-7 | TRBV18 | - | - | CASSPGQSYEQYF | TGTGCCAGCTCACCTGGACAGTCCTACGAGCAGTACTTC
TRBJ2-3 | TRBV9 | TRBD2 | once | CASSPLAGSSTDTQYF | TGTGCCAGCAGCCCTCTAGCGGGGTCTAGCACAGATACGCAGTATTTT
TRBJ1-2 | TRBV18 | - | once | CASSVRRQDGYTF | TGTGCCAGCTCAGTAAGACGACAGGATGGCTACACCTTC
TRBJ1-5 | TRBV30 | - | - | CAWSVTASYQPQHF | TGTGCCTGGAGTGTAACGGCTTCCTATCAGCCCCAGCATTTT